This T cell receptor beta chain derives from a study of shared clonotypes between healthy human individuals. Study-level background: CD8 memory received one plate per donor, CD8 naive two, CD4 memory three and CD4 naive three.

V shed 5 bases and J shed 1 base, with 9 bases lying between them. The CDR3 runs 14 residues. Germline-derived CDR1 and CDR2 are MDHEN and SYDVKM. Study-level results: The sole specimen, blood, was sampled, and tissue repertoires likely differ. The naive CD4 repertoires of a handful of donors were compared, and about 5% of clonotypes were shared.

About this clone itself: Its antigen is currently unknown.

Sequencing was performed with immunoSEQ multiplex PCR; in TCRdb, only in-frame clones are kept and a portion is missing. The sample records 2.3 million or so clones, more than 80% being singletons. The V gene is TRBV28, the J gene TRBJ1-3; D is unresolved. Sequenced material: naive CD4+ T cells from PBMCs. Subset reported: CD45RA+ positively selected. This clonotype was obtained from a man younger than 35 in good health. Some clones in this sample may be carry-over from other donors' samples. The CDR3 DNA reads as TGTGCCAGCAGTCGCATTCGATCTGGAAACACCATATATTTT. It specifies CASSRIRSGNTIYF.